Listed here are 29 T cell receptor beta chains from one sample, sequenced in a study of T cell repertoires in cytomegalovirus infection. No antigens are known for them. TCRdb processed the reads anew with MiXCR; each CDR3 protein has one entry. This table holds about a million distinct CDR3 sequences, 30% to 40% found once. The specimen was cultured CD8+ T cells from PBMCs, collected from culture after CMV antigen stimulation. These receptors were taken from a human donor in good health (CMV status not recorded). Some clones in this sample may be carry-over from other donors' samples.

This clonotype came up once. The chain combines TRBV6-1 with TRBJ2-7, with 10 bases fitting TRBD1. The CDR3 has 15 residues. Germline assignment: CDR1 MNHNS and CDR2 SASEGT. Trimming at V came to 6 bases and at J to 5 bases, leaving 10 bases not matched to a gene. CDR3 in amino acids: CASSLEGTGANEQYV. The CDR3 DNA sequence: TGTGCCAGCAGCCTAGAGGGGACAGGGGCGAACGAGCAGTACGTC.

The chain has TRBV2 and TRBJ2-1; D is uncertain. The CDR3 totals 12 residues. With 7 bases removed from V and 10 bases from J, the gap between germline ends came to 14 bases. Germline CDR1 SNHLY, CDR2 FYNNEI. Here the CDR3 DNA reads TGTGCCAGCATTGGTAGCCTTGGGGAGCAGTTCTTC. Translating it yields CASIGSLGEQFF.

This chain connects TRBV3-1 to TRBJ2-2, with no clear D. Germline values: CDR1 LGHDT, CDR2 YNNKEL (reference sequence). V was pared by 0 bases and J by 5 bases, with 7 bases between. This CDR3 comprises 14 residues. CDR3 sequence: CASSQEDITGELFF. The CDR3 DNA reads as TGTGCCAGCAGCCAAGAGGATATTACCGGGGAGCTGTTTTTT.

In this sample, this clonotype turned up a few times. The chain joins TRBV7-8 to TRBJ2-5; 7 nucleotides agree with TRBD1. Germline CDR1 SGHVS, CDR2 FQNEAQ. This CDR3 has 14 amino acids. V shed 5 bases and J 6 bases; nucleotides not matched to a gene: 9. CDR3 amino acids: CASSPQQGQKTQYF. For the CDR3, the DNA is TGTGCCAGCAGCCCCCAACAGGGGCAAAAGACCCAGTACTTC.

This clonotype appeared a few times. The genes are TRBV6-5 and TRBJ2-3, with TRBD1 matching over 8 bases. CDR3 size: 15 residues. V shed 4 bases, J shed 4 bases, and the junction held 7 bases outside the gene matches. Per germline, CDR1 MNHEY and CDR2 SVGAGI. The CDR3 DNA reads as TGTGCCAGCAGTTCCGGCTGGACAGGGTCAGATACGCAGTATTTT. Its translation: CASSSGWTGSDTQYF.

For this clonotype: No conserved phenylalanine or tryptophan ends this CDR3, so it is likely a read error. This chain uses TRBV4-1 with TRBJ2-3; no clear D gene. V was cut by 0 bases and J by 6 bases, with 13 bases left in between. CDR1 and CDR2 (germline): MGHRA, YSYEKL. This CDR3 has 15 amino acids. The CDR3 nucleotides read TGCGCCAGCAGCCAAGAAATAGCCTTCGGGGATACGCAGTATTCT. It yields the protein CASSQEIAFGDTQYS.

The chain combines TRBV4-1 with TRBJ1-2, with D hard to call. CDR1 and CDR2 from the germline V gene are MGHRA and YSYEKL. The CDR3 has 15 amino acids. Between the trimmed V and J ends, which lost 1 base and 2 bases, there was a span of 11 bases. The CDR3 sequence is CASSQGFSANYGYTF. CDR3 in DNA: TGCGCCAGCAGCCAAGGGTTCTCTGCCAACTATGGCTACACCTTC.

V is TRBV5-4 and J is TRBJ2-1; TRBD1 is a possible D gene (6 bases). Germline CDR1 and CDR2: SGHNT and YYREEE (reference sequence). Deletions cut 3 bases from V and 5 bases from J, with 9 bases between. This CDR3 has 13 residues. In DNA, the CDR3 is TGTGCCAGCAGCTGGGGGACAAACAATGAGCAGTTCTTC. It encodes CASSWGTNNEQFF.

This chain links TRBV4-1 with TRBJ2-2; no clear D. Germline V gene sequence: CDR1 MGHRA, CDR2 YSYEKL. The CDR3 has 15 amino acids. V was cut by 7 bases and J by 4 bases, with 16 bases left in between. The CDR3 sequence: CASKQEPSSTGELFF. The CDR3 nucleotides are TGCGCCAGCAAGCAGGAACCCTCGAGCACCGGGGAGCTGTTTTTT.

The chain combines TRBV14 with TRBJ2-5; 7 bases agree with TRBD1. The CDR3 has 21 amino acids. From germline, CDR1 is SGHDN and CDR2 FVKESK. Trimming removed 5 bases from V and 5 bases from J; junction bases left unmatched: 29. The CDR3 region is CASSTRVTGQCNSNPRETQYF. CDR3 DNA sequence: TGTGCCAGCAGCACCCGGGTGACGGGACAGTGCAACAGTAATCCGAGGGAGACCCAGTACTTC.

The chain uses TRBV7-4 and TRBJ2-3; no firm D call. The CDR3 spans 14 residues. Looked up from germline, CDR1 is SGHVT and CDR2 is SQSDAQ. Trimming shortened V by 6 bases and J by 6 bases, and 16 bases separated the two germline ends. The CDR3 DNA reads TGTGCCAGCAGTTTTTCACAGTTAGGCGATACGCAGTATTTT. This sequence encodes CASSFSQLGDTQYF. Supplemented by reference TRBV7-4 and TRBJ2-3, the full variable domain reads GAGVSQSPRYKVAKRGRDVALRCDSISGHVTLYWYRQTLGQGSEVLTYSQSDAQRDKSGRPSGRFSAERPERSVSTLKIQRTEQGDSAVYLCASSFSQLGDTQYFGPGTRLTVL.

CDR3 coding DNA: TGTGCCAGCAGTCGACACAGCACAGATACGCAGTATTTT. It specifies CASSRHSTDTQYF. The chain employs TRBV27 and TRBJ2-3; no reliable D call. V was trimmed by 5 bases and J by 0 bases, leaving 6 bases between them. The CDR3 extends over 13 amino acids. The germline V gene encodes CDR1 MNHEY and CDR2 SMNVEV (reference sequence).

This clonotype occurred a few times. This sequence joins TRBV7-9 and TRBJ2-3; a possible D gene is TRBD1 (6 bases). V shed 5 bases and J shed 0 bases, with 15 bases lying between them. Germline V gives CDR1 SEHNR, CDR2 FQNEAQ (reference sequence). The CDR3 extends over 16 amino acids. The CDR3 coding sequence is TGTGCCAGCAGCGCCTTAGGACAGATTAGCACAGATACGCAGTATTTT. Protein sequence: CASSALGQISTDTQYF.

The chain is built from TRBV27 and TRBJ1-2; D gene uncertain. Trimming shortened V by 3 bases and J by 6 bases, and 11 bases separated the two germline ends. Germline assignment: CDR1 MNHEY and CDR2 SMNVEV (reference sequence). The CDR3 has 13 residues. CDR3 DNA sequence: TGTGCCAGCAGTTTGAGACCAGTCGATGGCTACACCTTC. Translating gives CASSLRPVDGYTF.

The CDR3 is CASSMDRDYEQYF. The CDR3 DNA is TGTGCCAGCAGCATGGACAGGGACTACGAGCAGTACTTC. The chain is built from TRBV7-9 and TRBJ2-7, with TRBD1 matching 8 bases. Germline CDR1 and CDR2: SEHNR and FQNEAQ (reference sequence). This CDR3 spans 13 amino acids. Losses at the gene ends were 5 bases for V and 3 bases for J; bases not matched to a gene: 3.

In this sample, this clonotype turned up many times. The gene calls are TRBV7-8 and TRBJ2-2; D is undetermined. Germline lookup yields CDR1 SGHVS and CDR2 FQNEAQ. Trimming pared 7 bases from V and 5 bases from J, leaving 11 bases between. The CDR3 loop spans 13 amino acids. For the CDR3, the DNA is TGTGCCAGCACCCCTTTCGGTACCGGGGAGCTGTTTTTT. Translated: CASTPFGTGELFF.

The genes are TRBV19 and TRBJ2-1; TRBD1 might be the D (6 bases). Deletions cut 5 bases from V and 4 bases from J, with 12 bases between. Looked up from germline, CDR1 is LNHDA and CDR2 is SQIVND (reference sequence). There are 14 residues in the CDR3. CDR3 residues: CASSVRDNYNEQFF. DNA of the CDR3: TGTGCCAGTAGTGTCCGGGACAATTACAATGAGCAGTTCTTC.

The chain employs TRBV15 and TRBJ2-1; D assignment may be TRBD1 or TRBD2 (5 bases each). Trimming shortened V by 0 bases and J by 13 bases, and 13 bases separated the two germline ends. Germline CDR1 is LNHNV and CDR2 is YYDKDF (reference sequence). This CDR3 comprises 13 residues. As DNA, the CDR3 is TGTGCCACCAGCAGAGACCGGGACCTCCCCCAGTTCTTC. Translated: CATSRDRDLPQFF.

The CDR3 DNA reads as TGTGCCACCAGTGACTCCGACGCAGGCGATCAGCCCCAGCATTTT. It translates to CATSDSDAGDQPQHF. The rearrangement uses TRBV24-1 and TRBJ1-5; the D is unclear. Germline V gives CDR1 KGHDR, CDR2 SFDVKD. V was cut by 4 bases and J by 5 bases, with 14 bases left in between. The CDR3 covers 15 residues.

This clonotype was counted between two and nine times. This rearrangement joins TRBV6-5 to TRBJ1-1; D uncertain. V dropped 7 bases and J dropped 3 bases, with 15 bases sitting between them. The CDR3 has 14 residues. CDR1 is MNHEY, CDR2 SVGAGI, per germline. The DNA for the CDR3 is TGTGCCAGCACGGATTCTTGGTTGGACACTGAAGCTTTCTTT. Protein sequence: CASTDSWLDTEAFF.

This clonotype was seen only a few times. V usage is TRBV7-6 and J usage is TRBJ1-1; 10 nucleotides line up with TRBD1. Germline loops: CDR1 SGHVS, CDR2 FNYEAQ. V dropped 5 bases and J dropped 5; count of bases not matched to a gene: 8. The CDR3 is 15 amino acids. CDR3 coding DNA: TGTGCCAGCAGCAGGACAGGGGGAGAATTTACTGAAGCTTTCTTT. The encoded protein is CASSRTGGEFTEAFF.

V gene TRBV27 combines with J gene TRBJ2-3; TRBD1 agrees at 11 bases. This CDR3 has 16 amino acids. In germline, CDR1 is MNHEY, CDR2 SMNVEV (reference sequence). J gave up 6 bases and V 5 bases, and 10 bases lay outside the gene matches. The CDR3 bases are TGTGCCAGCAGTCGACCGCGGACAGGGGGCTATGATACGCAGTATTTT. It codes for CASSRPRTGGYDTQYF.

J is TRBJ1-6 and V is TRBV6-6, with D hard to call. This CDR3 is built from 21 residues. V was trimmed by 0 bases and J by 5 bases, leaving 26 bases between them. From germline, CDR1 is MNHNY and CDR2 SVGAGI (reference sequence). The CDR3 here is CASSYSPAAYDRTNNNSPLHF. The DNA for the CDR3 is TGTGCCAGCAGTTACTCTCCTGCCGCGTATGACCGGACCAATAATAATTCACCCCTCCACTTT.

This clonotype has a handful of counts. The J gene is TRBJ2-7, the V gene TRBV6-2 or TRBV6-3; 11 bases map to TRBD1. V was clipped by 5 bases and J by 6 bases; unmatched bases: 12. The CDR3 loop spans 16 amino acids. In germline, CDR1 is MNHEY, CDR2 SVGEGT. In nucleotides, the CDR3 is TGTGCCAGCAGTACTGAGAGATTGGACAGGGGGCGCGAGCAGTACGTC. Its protein is CASSTERLDRGREQYV.

V usage is TRBV19 and J usage is TRBJ2-1, with 8 bases aligning to TRBD2. This CDR3 has 18 residues. V gave up 0 bases and J gave up 4 bases; unmatched junction bases: 11. Germline V gene sequence: CDR1 LNHDA, CDR2 SQIVND (reference sequence). The chain's CDR3 is CASSIDGGERLYYNEQFF. In DNA, the CDR3 is TGTGCCAGTAGTATAGACGGGGGGGAACGCCTATATTACAATGAGCAGTTCTTC.

Only a few counts were recorded for this clonotype. The chain joins TRBV20-1 to TRBJ1-5; D unclear. The CDR3 runs 15 residues. Trimming removed 6 bases from V and 3 bases from J, with 18 bases in between. CDR1 is DFQATT, CDR2 SNEGSKA, per germline (reference sequence). For the CDR3, the DNA is TGCAGTGCCCCCCCTGGAAGGGAGGACAATCAGCCCCAGCATTTT. It translates to CSAPPGREDNQPQHF.

This clonotype was recorded a few times. The chain is built from TRBV6-1 and TRBJ1-2; D is unclear. Germline-derived CDR1 and CDR2 are MNHNS and SASEGT. Trimming pared 11 bases from V and 6 bases from J, leaving 7 bases between. The CDR3 length is 9 residues. CDR3 amino acids: CALRDGYTF. The CDR3 nucleotides are TGTGCCTTACGGGATGGCTACACCTTC.

The J gene is TRBJ2-7, the V gene TRBV15; tentative D call: TRBD1 (5 bases). Looked up from germline, CDR1 is LNHNV and CDR2 is YYDKDF (reference sequence). The CDR3 is made up of 14 amino acids. The V and J ends lost 1 base and 4 bases respectively, with 11 bases between them. Here the CDR3 DNA reads TGTGCCACCAGCAGAGGCCAGACAGAGTACGAGCAGTACTTC. Its protein is CATSRGQTEYEQYF.

CDR3 DNA: TGTGCCAGCAGCTTATCCGCGGGCTGGGATTCACCCCTCCACTTT. Translated: CASSLSAGWDSPLHF. The chain is built from TRBV7-3 and TRBJ1-6; D gene unclear. Trimming took 2 bases from V and 8 from J, leaving 13 bases between them. This CDR3 has 15 residues. Germline CDR1 SGHTA, CDR2 FQGTGA. The whole variable domain, filled in from reference TRBV7-3 and TRBJ1-6, reads GAGVSQTPSNKVTEKGKYVELRCDPISGHTALYWYRQSLGQGPEFLIYFQGTGAADDSGLPNDRFFAVRPEGSVSTLKIQRTERGDSAVYLCASSLSAGWDSPLHFGNGTRLTVT.